This TCR beta chain was documented in a study of response to subunit inactivated influenza vaccine. General study results and limits: Few additional T cells are recruited per seasonal influenza vaccination, authors suggested.

TCRdb re-derived calls from the RT-PCR reads in MiXCR, one entry per CDR3 protein. The table records 560,000 or so distinct CDR3 sequences, 7.5% to 8.5% of them present only once. This clonotype was picked up a small number of times. Its antigen remains unidentified. Germline V gene lookup returns CDR1 MNHEY and CDR2 SMNVEV (reference sequence). Trimming removed 2 bases from V and 10 bases from J, with 12 bases in between. This CDR3 region has 13 residues. The receptor comes from a man in his fifties or sixties who received an inactivated influenza vaccine. Sequenced material: PBMCs from blood, taken about 23 months after vaccination. The chain couples TRBV27 to TRBJ2-1, with D uncertain. The DNA of the CDR3 is TGTGCCAGCAGTTTAATTCCCGCCGAAGAGCAGTTCTTC. Protein sequence: CASSLIPAEEQFF.